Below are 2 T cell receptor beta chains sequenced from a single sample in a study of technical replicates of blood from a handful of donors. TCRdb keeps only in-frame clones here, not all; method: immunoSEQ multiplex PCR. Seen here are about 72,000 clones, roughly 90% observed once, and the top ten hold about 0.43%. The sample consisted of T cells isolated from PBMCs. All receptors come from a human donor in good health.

The CDR3 DNA reads as TGTGCCAGGGGGGAGGTCAATGAGCAGTTCTTC. Protein product: CARGEVNEQFF. This chain connects TRBV25-1 to TRBJ2-1, with TRBD2 as a possible D gene (6 bases). CDR3 size: 11 residues. Trimming took off 9 bases at V and 6 bases at J, with 9 bases between the two ends. Germline CDR1 is MGHDK and CDR2 is SYGVNS.

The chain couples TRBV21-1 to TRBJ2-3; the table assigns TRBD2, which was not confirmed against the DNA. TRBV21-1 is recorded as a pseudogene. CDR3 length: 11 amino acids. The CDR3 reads CASSITDTQYF. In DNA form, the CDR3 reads TGTGCCAGCAGTATCACAGATACGCAGTATTTT.